The TCR beta chain under discussion was sequenced for a study of blood T cell repertoires in COVID-19. In the study overall: Whether acute or convalescent, the COVID-19 samples came from the United States, Italy and Spain. The cDNA or gDNA used as material had been derived from T cells, B-cell-depleted T cells, or PBMCs.

A single count supports this clone. The data were produced by immunoSEQ multiplex PCR, yet TCRdb's version contains in-frame clones alone and is incomplete. The table lists some 350,000 clones, about 90% of them singletons. Clinical history reported by participants formed the basis on which cohorts were assigned. What the recovered Cohort 3 donors had was two negative PCRs, clearance, or symptom resolution. Material for sequencing was PBMCs or T cells enriched from blood (not recorded which). The sequence derives from a woman aged 30 to 39 who had recovered from COVID-19.

The DNA for the CDR3 is TGTGCCAGCAGTCCGACGGGATATGGCTACACCTTC. Encoded protein: CASSPTGYGYTF. V usage is TRBV5-4 and J usage is TRBJ1-2; D is ambiguous. V lost 5 bases, J lost 5 bases, and 10 bases lay in between. This CDR3 contains 12 residues. Per germline, CDR1 SGHNT and CDR2 YYREEE (reference sequence).